This T cell receptor (beta chain) derives from a study of cytomegalovirus exposure and HLA in healthy donors. This PCR relied on a set of 60 Vbeta primers and 13 Jbeta primers. The protocol was immunoSEQ multiplex PCR, while the TCRdb copy is restricted to in-frame clones and leaves out a portion. The sample has around 170,000 clones; around three quarters are singletons. With 5 bases clipped from V and 1 base from J, the junction kept 3 bases outside the gene matches. CDR3 size: 14 residues. CDR1 is SGHTA, CDR2 FQGNSA, per germline. Sequencing used PBMCs. The origin of this receptor is a woman in her 30s in good health and CMV-seropositive. The V gene is TRBV7-2, the J gene TRBJ2-7; 9 bases are shared with TRBD2. CDR3 sequence reads: CASSPSGGSYEQYF. The CDR3 region has the DNA TGTGCCAGCAGCCCCAGCGGGGGGTCCTACGAGCAGTACTTC. The variable domain in full, completed from reference TRBV7-2 and TRBJ2-7, reads GAGVSQSPSNKVTEKGKDVELRCDPISGHTALYWYRQSLGQGLEFLIYFQGNSAPDKSGLPSDRFSAERTGGSVSTLTIQRTQQEDSAVYLCASSPSGGSYEQYFGPGTRLTVT.